Shown below are 6 T cell receptor beta chains from a single sample sequenced in a study of immune evolution from preneoplasia to lung adenocarcinoma. Generated by immunoSEQ multiplex PCR, the TCRdb table keeps only in-frame clones and is missing some. The sample yields under 45,000 clones, roughly four fifths seen once. The sequencing input was FFPE invasive lung adenocarcinoma tissue. These receptors were obtained from a person between 55 and 69 years old with lung adenocarcinoma.

The gene calls are TRBV5-6 and TRBJ1-2; maybe TRBD1 (6 bases). Germline V gene data show CDR1 as SGHDT and CDR2 as YYEEEE. The V and J ends lost 4 bases and 4 bases respectively, with 11 bases between them. CDR3 size: 13 residues. CDR3 DNA sequence: TGTGCCAGCAGCATACAGGGTCGCTATGGCTACACCTTC. Encoded protein: CASSIQGRYGYTF.

J is TRBJ2-6 and V is TRBV9; D possibly corresponds to TRBD1 (6 bases). Looked up from germline, CDR1 is SGDLS and CDR2 is YYNGEE. Trimming removed 4 bases from V and 2 bases from J, with 10 bases in between. CDR3 length: 15 amino acids. The CDR3 DNA sequence: TGTGCCAGCAGCTCACAGGGCACTGGGGCCAACGTCCTGACTTTC. Protein: CASSSQGTGANVLTF.

The CDR3 coding sequence is TGCGCCAGCAGTGACGGGGAGACCCAGTACTTC. Encoded protein: CASSDGETQYF. This chain links TRBV10-1 with TRBJ2-5; no definite D call. V was shortened by 3 bases and J by 5 bases, with 4 bases between the two germline ends. CDR3 length equals 11 residues. Germline CDR1 is WNHNN and CDR2 is SYGVQD (reference sequence).

This clone has a handful of counts. The chain employs TRBV11-3 and TRBJ2-3; possible D gene TRBD1, 5 bases. Germline V gene sequence: CDR1 SGHNT, CDR2 YENEEA. The CDR3 extends over 13 amino acids. Trimming stripped 5 bases from V and 5 bases from J, with 11 bases between. The CDR3 DNA follows: TGTGCCAGCAGCCCAACGCAGGGAGATACGCAGTATTTT. Amino acids: CASSPTQGDTQYF.

The chain combines TRBV30 with TRBJ1-3; D is possibly TRBD1 (6 bases). The V end lost 1 base, the J end lost 2 bases, and 15 bases lay between the germline ends. This CDR3 spans 16 amino acids. The germline V gene encodes CDR1 GTSNPN and CDR2 SVGIG (reference sequence). This CDR3 reads CAWSEGGGFAGNTIYF. The CDR3 DNA reads as TGTGCCTGGAGTGAAGGGGGGGGTTTCGCTGGAAACACCATATATTTT.

This clone was detected only once. The V call is TRBV28, the J call TRBJ2-5, with TRBD2 matching over 10 bases. Per the germline V gene, CDR1 is MDHEN and CDR2 is SYDVKM. The trim removed 3 bases at V and 2 bases at J, leaving 6 bases unmatched. The CDR3 totals 16 residues. In DNA, the CDR3 is TGTGCCAGCAGTTTTTTCGGACTAGCGGAGCAAGAGACCCAGTACTTC. It is translated as CASSFFGLAEQETQYF.